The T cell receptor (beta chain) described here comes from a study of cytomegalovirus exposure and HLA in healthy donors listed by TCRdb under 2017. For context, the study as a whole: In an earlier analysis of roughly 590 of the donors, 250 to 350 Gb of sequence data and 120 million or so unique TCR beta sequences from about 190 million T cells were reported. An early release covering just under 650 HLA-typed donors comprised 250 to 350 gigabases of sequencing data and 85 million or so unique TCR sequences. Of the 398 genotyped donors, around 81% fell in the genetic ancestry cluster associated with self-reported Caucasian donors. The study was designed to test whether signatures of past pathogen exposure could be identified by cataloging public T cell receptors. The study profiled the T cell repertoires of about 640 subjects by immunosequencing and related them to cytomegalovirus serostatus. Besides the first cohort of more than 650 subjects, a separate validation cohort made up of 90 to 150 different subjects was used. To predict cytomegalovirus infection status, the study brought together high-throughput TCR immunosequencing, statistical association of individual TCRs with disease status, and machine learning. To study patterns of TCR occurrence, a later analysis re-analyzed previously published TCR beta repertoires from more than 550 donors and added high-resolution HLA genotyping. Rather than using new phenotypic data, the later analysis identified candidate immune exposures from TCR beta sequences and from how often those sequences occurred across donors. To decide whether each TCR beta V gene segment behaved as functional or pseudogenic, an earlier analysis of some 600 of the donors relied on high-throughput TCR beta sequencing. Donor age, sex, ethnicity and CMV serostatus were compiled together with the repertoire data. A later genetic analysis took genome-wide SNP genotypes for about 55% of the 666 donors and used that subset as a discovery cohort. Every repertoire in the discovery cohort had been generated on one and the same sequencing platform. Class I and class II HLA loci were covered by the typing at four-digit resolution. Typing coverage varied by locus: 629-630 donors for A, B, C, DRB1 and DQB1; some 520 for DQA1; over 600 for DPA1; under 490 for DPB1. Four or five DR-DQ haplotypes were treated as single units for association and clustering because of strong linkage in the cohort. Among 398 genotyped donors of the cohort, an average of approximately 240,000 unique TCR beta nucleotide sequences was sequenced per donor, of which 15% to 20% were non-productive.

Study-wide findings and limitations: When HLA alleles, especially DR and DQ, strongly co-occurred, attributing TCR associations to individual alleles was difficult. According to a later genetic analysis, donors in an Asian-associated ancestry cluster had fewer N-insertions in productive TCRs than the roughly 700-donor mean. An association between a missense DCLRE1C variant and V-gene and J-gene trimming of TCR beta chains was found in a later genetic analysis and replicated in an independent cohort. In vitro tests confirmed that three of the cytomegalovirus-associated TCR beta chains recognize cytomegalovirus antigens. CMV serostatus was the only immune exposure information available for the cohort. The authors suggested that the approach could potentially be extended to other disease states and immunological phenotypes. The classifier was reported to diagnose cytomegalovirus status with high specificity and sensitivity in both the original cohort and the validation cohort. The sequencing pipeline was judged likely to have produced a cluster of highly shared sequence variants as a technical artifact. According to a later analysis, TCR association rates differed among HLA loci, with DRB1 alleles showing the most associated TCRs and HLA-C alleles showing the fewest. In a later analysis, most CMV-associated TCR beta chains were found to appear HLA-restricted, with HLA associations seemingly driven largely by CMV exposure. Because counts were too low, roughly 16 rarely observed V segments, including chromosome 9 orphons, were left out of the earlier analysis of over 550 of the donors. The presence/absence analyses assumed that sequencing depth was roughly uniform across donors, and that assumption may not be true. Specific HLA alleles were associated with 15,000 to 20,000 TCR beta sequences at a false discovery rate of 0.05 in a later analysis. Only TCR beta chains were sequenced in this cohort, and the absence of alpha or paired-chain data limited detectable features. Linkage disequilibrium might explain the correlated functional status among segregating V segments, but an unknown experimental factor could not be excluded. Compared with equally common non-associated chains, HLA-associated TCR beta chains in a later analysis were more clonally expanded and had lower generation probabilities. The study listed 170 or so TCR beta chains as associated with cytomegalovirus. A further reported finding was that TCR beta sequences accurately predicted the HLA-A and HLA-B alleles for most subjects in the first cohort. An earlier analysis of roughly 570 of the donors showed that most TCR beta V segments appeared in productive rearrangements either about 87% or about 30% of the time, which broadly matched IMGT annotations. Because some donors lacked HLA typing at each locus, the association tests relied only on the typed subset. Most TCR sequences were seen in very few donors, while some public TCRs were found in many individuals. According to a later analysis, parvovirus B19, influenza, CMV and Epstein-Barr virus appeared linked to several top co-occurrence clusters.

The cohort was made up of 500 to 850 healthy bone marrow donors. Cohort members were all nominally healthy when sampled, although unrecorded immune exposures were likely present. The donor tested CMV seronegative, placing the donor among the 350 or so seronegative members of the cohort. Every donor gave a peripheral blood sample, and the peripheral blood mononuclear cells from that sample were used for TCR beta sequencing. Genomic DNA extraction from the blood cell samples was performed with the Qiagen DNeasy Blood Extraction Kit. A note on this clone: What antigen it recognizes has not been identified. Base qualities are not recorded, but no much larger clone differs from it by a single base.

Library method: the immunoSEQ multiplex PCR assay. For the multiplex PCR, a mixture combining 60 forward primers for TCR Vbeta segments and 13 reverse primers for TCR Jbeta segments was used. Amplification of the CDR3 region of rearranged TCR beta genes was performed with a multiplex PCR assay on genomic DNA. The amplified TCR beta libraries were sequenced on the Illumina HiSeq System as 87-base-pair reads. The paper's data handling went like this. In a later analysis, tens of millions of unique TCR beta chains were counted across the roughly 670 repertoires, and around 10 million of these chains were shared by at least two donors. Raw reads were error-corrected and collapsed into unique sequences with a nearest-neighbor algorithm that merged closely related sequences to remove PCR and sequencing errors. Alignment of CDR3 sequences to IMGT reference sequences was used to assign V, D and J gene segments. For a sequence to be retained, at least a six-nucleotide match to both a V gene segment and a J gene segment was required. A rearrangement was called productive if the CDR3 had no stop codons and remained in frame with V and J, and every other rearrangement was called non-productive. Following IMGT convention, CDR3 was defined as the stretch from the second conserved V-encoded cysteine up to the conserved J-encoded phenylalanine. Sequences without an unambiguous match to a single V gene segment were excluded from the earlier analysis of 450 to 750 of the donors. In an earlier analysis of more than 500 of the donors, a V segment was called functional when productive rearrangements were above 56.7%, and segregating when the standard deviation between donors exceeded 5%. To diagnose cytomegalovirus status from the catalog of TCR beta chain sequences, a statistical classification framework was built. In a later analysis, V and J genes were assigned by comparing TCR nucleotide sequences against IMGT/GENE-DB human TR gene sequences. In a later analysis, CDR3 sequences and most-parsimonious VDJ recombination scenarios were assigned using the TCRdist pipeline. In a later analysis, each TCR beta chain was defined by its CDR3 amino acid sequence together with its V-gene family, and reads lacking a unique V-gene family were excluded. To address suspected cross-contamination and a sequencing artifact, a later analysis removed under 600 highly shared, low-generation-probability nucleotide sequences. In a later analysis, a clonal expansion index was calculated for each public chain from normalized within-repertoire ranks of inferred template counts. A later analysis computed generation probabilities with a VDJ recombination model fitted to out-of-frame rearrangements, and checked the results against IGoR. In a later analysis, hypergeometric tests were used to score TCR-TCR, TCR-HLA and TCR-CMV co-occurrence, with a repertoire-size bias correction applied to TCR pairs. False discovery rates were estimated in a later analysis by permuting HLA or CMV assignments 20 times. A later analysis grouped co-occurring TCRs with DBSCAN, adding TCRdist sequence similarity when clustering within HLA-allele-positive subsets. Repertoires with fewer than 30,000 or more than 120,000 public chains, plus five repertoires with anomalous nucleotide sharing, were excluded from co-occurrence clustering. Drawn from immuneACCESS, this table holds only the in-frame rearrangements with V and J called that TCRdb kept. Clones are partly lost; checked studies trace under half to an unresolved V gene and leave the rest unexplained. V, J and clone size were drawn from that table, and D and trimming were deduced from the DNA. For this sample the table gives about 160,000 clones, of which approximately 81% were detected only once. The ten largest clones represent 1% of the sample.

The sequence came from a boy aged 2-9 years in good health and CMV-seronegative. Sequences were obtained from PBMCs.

The bases are TGTGCCTGGAGTATAATCTCTGGAAACACCATATATTTT. This yields the protein CAWSIISGNTIYF. The chain uses TRBV30 and TRBJ1-3, with no confidently assigned D gene. A distance of 5 bases separates the germline ends of V and J, which lose 2 bases and 0 bases respectively. Reading the germline V gene (reference sequence) gives CDR1 GTSNPN and CDR2 SVGIG. The CDR3, cysteine through phenylalanine, is 13 amino acids long. The only DNA kept is the CDR3, 39 bases in frame from the first base. The full variable domain, with segments outside the CDR3 supplied by the reference TRBV30 and TRBJ1-3 proteins, appears as SQTIHQWPATLVQPVGSPLSLECTVEGTSNPNLYWYRQAAGRGLQLLFYSVGIGQISSEVPQNLSASRPQDRQFILSSKKLLLSDSGFYLCAWSIISGNTIYFGEGSWLTVV.